This record looks at one TCR beta chain sequence and its context. Vbeta (60) and Jbeta (13) primers were used in the PCR. Libraries were prepared by immunoSEQ multiplex PCR; TCRdb keeps only in-frame clonotypes and omits some of them. The table includes roughly 180,000 clones, approximately 84% detected once. This CDR3 comprises 14 residues. From germline, CDR1 is SGHRS and CDR2 YFSETQ. Trimming removed 6 bases at V and 0 bases at J, with 12 bases between. The record originates from a study of cytomegalovirus exposure and HLA in healthy donors. The sequence came from a young man in good health and CMV-seronegative. Sequenced input: PBMCs. This chain uses TRBV5-1 with TRBJ1-2; D gene uncertain. The CDR3 region has the DNA TGCGCCAGCACGGGCGGACTCTCTAACTATGGCTACACCTTC. As protein: CASTGGLSNYGYTF.